What follows are 3 T cell receptor beta chains derived from one specimen sequenced in a study of resident and recirculating memory T cells in vitiligo. Only in-frame clones appear in the TCRdb table, and some are missing; sequencing was by immunoSEQ multiplex PCR. The data hold 70,000 to 95,000 clones, with under 95% observed a single time. Sequenced input: blood. These receptors were obtained from a male donor with vitiligo.

The chain has TRBV18 and TRBJ1-5; D is uncertain. Between the trimmed V and J ends, which lost 4 bases and 1 base, there was a span of 11 bases. Germline V gene sequence: CDR1 KGHSH, CDR2 LQKENI. The CDR3 has 15 amino acids. CDR3 nucleotides: TGTGCCAGCTCACGTTACTCTTCGAGCAATCAGCCCCAGCATTTT. This codes for CASSRYSSSNQPQHF.

The chain joins TRBV7-3 to TRBJ2-1; 7 nucleotides agree with TRBD2. Germline V CDR1 and CDR2: SGHTA, FQGTGA. Germline trimming cut 5 bases from V and 10 bases from J; bases unmatched to any gene: 20. The CDR3 has 17 amino acids. CDR3 coding DNA: TGTGCCAGCAGCCTAGCCTCCCGGCCTAGCGGAAGGGAAGAGCAGTTCTTC. Translating it yields CASSLASRPSGREEQFF.

The gene calls are TRBV4-3 and TRBJ2-7, with D maybe TRBD1 (6 bases). Looked up from germline, CDR1 is LGHNA and CDR2 is YSLEER. The CDR3 contains 15 residues. V shed 0 bases and J shed 4 bases, with 13 bases lying between them. CDR3 protein: CASSQDIQGWYEQYF. CDR3 coding DNA: TGCGCCAGCAGCCAAGATATCCAGGGGTGGTACGAGCAGTACTTC.